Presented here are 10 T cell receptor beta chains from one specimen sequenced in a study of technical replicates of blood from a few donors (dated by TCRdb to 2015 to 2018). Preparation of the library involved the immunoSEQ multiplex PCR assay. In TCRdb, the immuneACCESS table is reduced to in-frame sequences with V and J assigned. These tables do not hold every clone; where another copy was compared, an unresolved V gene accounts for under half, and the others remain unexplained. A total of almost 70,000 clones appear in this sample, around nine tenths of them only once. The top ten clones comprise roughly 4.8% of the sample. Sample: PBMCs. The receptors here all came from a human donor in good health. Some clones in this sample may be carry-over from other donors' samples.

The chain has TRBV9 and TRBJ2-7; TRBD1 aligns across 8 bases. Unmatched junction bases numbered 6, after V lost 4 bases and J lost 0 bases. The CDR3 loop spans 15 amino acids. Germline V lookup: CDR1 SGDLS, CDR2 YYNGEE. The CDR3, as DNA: TGTGCCAGCAGCTTCTCGACAGGGGCCTCCTACGAGCAGTACTTC. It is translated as CASSFSTGASYEQYF.

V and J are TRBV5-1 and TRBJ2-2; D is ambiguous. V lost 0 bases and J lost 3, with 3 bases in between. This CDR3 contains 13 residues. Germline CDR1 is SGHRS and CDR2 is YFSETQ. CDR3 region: CASSLDYTGELFF. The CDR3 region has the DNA TGCGCCAGCAGCTTGGACTACACCGGGGAGCTGTTTTTT.

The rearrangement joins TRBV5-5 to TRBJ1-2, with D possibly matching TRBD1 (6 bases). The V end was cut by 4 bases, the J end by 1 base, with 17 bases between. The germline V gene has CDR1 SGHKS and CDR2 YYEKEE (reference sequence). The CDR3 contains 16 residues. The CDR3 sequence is CASSLHGGGLNYGYTF. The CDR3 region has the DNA TGTGCCAGCAGCCTCCATGGCGGGGGGCTTAACTATGGCTACACCTTC.

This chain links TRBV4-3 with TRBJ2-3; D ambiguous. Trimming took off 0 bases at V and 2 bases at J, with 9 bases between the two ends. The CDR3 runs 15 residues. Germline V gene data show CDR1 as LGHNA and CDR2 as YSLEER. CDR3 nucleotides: TGCGCCAGCAGCCAAGATAACCGCGCCACAGATACGCAGTATTTT. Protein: CASSQDNRATDTQYF.

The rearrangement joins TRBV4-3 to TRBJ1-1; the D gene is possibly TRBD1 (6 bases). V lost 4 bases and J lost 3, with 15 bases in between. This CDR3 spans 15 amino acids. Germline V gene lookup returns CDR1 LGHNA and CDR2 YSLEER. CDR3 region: CASSPRTGFYTEAFF. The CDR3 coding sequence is TGCGCCAGCAGCCCCCGAACAGGGTTCTACACTGAAGCTTTCTTT.

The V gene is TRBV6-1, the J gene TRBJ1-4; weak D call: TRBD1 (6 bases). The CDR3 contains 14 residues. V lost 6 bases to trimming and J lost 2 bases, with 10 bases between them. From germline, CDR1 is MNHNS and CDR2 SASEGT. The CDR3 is CASRGTLTNEKLFF. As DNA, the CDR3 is TGTGCCAGCAGGGGGACACTGACTAATGAAAAACTGTTTTTT.

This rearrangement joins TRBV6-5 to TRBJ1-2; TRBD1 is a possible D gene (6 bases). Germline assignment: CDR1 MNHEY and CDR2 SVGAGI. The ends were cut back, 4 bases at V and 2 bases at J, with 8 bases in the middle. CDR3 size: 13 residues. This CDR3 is CASSSTGNYGYTF. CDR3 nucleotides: TGTGCCAGCAGTTCCACAGGGAACTATGGCTACACCTTC.

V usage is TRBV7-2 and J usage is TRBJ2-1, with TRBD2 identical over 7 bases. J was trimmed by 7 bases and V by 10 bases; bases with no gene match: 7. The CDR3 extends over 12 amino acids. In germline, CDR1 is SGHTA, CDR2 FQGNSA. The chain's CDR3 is CAIGLGGNEQFF. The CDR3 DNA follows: TGTGCCATCGGACTGGGGGGGAATGAGCAGTTCTTC.

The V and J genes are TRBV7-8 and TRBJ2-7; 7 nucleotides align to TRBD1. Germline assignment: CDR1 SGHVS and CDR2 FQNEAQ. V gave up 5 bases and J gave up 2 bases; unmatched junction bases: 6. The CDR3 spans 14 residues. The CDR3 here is CASSARQGTYEQYF. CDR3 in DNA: TGTGCCAGCAGCGCCCGACAGGGAACCTACGAGCAGTACTTC.

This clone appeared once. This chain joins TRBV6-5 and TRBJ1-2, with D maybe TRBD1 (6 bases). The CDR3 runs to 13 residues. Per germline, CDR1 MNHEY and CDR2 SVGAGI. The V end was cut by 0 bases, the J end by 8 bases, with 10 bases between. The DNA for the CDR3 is TGTGCCAGCAGTTACTCGACAGGCGGAGGCTACACCTTC. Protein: CASSYSTGGGYTF.